Listed here are 28 T cell receptor beta chains from one sample, sequenced in a study of blood T cell repertoires in COVID-19. The data were produced by immunoSEQ multiplex PCR, yet TCRdb's version contains in-frame clones alone and is incomplete. The sample contains about 100,000 clones, 75% to 90% of which appear only once. Sequences were obtained from peripheral blood. Receptors were obtained from an elderly man with active or convalescent COVID-19.

The rearrangement uses TRBV5-8 and TRBJ2-7; 8 nucleotides match TRBD1. The CDR3 is 14 amino acids. CDR1 and CDR2 (germline): SGHTS, YDEGEE. The J segment lost 5 bases and the V segment lost 0 bases, leaving 4 bases of the junction unmatched. This chain's CDR3 is CASSLETGADEQYF. The CDR3 DNA sequence: TGTGCCAGCAGCTTGGAGACAGGGGCTGACGAGCAGTACTTC.

The V and J genes are TRBV4-1 and TRBJ2-1; no firm D call. V was cut by 0 bases and J by 4 bases, with 10 bases left in between. This CDR3 has 15 amino acids. Germline loops: CDR1 MGHRA, CDR2 YSYEKL. The CDR3 nucleotides are TGCGCCAGCAGCCAAGATCCCCCTACTTACAATGAGCAGTTCTTC. This translates into CASSQDPPTYNEQFF.

This clone was seen only once. The chain links TRBV7-3 to TRBJ2-2; maybe TRBD2 (5 bases). This CDR3 contains 15 residues. V gave up 2 bases and J gave up 1 base, with 8 bases separating them. Germline V gene sequence: CDR1 SGHTA, CDR2 FQGTGA. The chain's CDR3 is CASSLGSVNTGELFF. CDR3 sequence (DNA): TGTGCCAGCAGCTTAGGTAGCGTGAACACCGGGGAGCTGTTTTTT.

The chain employs TRBV7-8 and TRBJ2-2, with 14 bases matching TRBD2. Germline trimming cut 5 bases from V and 6 bases from J; bases unmatched to any gene: 8. CDR1 and CDR2 from the germline V gene are SGHVS and FQNEAQ. CDR3 length: 17 amino acids. Here the CDR3 DNA reads TGTGCCAGCAGCCTCCCCGGGACTAGCGGGAGTTCCGGGGAGCTGTTTTTT. Its translation: CASSLPGTSGSSGELFF. The variable domain in full, with the rest retrieved from reference TRBV7-8 and TRBJ2-2, is GAGVSQSPRYKVAKRGQDVALRCDPISGHVSLFWYQQALGQGPEFLTYFQNEAQLDKSGLPSDRFFAERPEGSVSTLKIQRTQQEDSAVYLCASSLPGTSGSSGELFFGEGSRLTVL.

The chain uses TRBV27 and TRBJ1-2, with D perhaps matching TRBD1 (6 bases). The CDR3 covers 14 residues. Germline V CDR1 and CDR2: MNHEY, SMNVEV (reference sequence). V dropped 4 bases and J dropped 10 bases, with 19 bases sitting between them. The CDR3 sequence is CASSSSLDSPPYTF. CDR3 coding DNA: TGTGCCAGCAGTTCCTCACTGGACAGCCCTCCCTACACCTTC.

The chain carries TRBV11-3 and TRBJ2-2; no clear D. CDR1 is SGHNT, CDR2 YENEEA, per germline. The CDR3 contains 12 residues. V shed 1 base and J shed 6 bases, with 3 bases lying between them. The CDR3 DNA reads TGTGCCAGCAGCTTAGGGCCCGGGGAGCTGTTTTTT. Translated, it gives CASSLGPGELFF.

This chain joins TRBV27 and TRBJ2-1, with TRBD2 identical over 9 bases. The CDR3 loop spans 15 amino acids. Looked up from germline, CDR1 is MNHEY and CDR2 is SMNVEV (reference sequence). The junction had 4 bases not matched to a gene; V was cut back by 1 base and J by 6 bases. Here the CDR3 reads CASSLLIAGVNEQFF. DNA of the CDR3: TGTGCCAGCAGTTTATTAATAGCGGGAGTCAATGAGCAGTTCTTC.

This chain links TRBV13 with TRBJ1-2; TRBD1 matches at 7 bases. V dropped 6 bases and J dropped 4; count of bases not matched to a gene: 8. The germline V gene encodes CDR1 PRHDT and CDR2 FYEKMQ (reference sequence). The CDR3 is 14 residues long. The CDR3 is CASSDSGQFYGYTF. The CDR3, as DNA: TGTGCCAGCAGTGACTCGGGACAGTTCTATGGCTACACCTTC.

The chain carries TRBV18 and TRBJ2-7; TRBD1 is a possible D gene (5 bases). The V and J ends lost 1 base and 2 bases respectively, with 9 bases between them. The germline CDR1 and CDR2 sequences are KGHSH and LQKENI. This CDR3 has 14 residues. The CDR3 DNA reads as TGTGCCAGCTCACCACGGCAGGGAACCTACGAGCAGTACTTC. Protein product: CASSPRQGTYEQYF. Full variable domain (remainder filled in from reference TRBV18 and TRBJ2-7): NAGVMQNPRHLVRRRGQEARLRCSPMKGHSHVYWYRQLPEEGLKFMVYLQKENIIDESGMPKERFSAEFPKEGPSILRIQQVVRGDSAAYFCASSPRQGTYEQYFGPGTRLTVT.

The V and J genes are TRBV6-4 and TRBJ1-2, with 9 bases fitting TRBD1. V was clipped by 3 bases and J by 13 bases; unmatched bases: 6. CDR3 length: 12 residues. The germline CDR1 and CDR2 sequences are MRHNA and SNTAGT. The CDR3 protein is CASSDDRGSLTF. The CDR3 DNA follows: TGTGCCAGCAGTGATGACAGGGGGTCACTCACCTTC.

This sequence joins TRBV11-3 and TRBJ1-2; D gene ambiguous. Germline loops: CDR1 SGHNT, CDR2 YENEEA. The CDR3 consists of 14 residues. Deletions cut 3 bases from V and 4 bases from J, with 12 bases between. CDR3 coding DNA: TGTGCCAGCAGCTTCGGGGATATTGGCTATGGCTACACCTTC. Encoded protein: CASSFGDIGYGYTF.

V usage is TRBV4-3 and J usage is TRBJ2-3; the D is unclear. The CDR3 covers 13 residues. Germline CDR1 and CDR2: LGHNA and YSLEER. V lost 5 bases to trimming and J lost 2 bases, with 8 bases between them. The CDR3 sequence: CASSIRPTDTQYF. DNA for the CDR3: TGCGCCAGCAGCATCCGTCCCACAGATACGCAGTATTTT.

As regards this clone: At one of its ends the junction is not consistent with the germline gene, which may arise from a read error. The V and J genes are TRBV7-7 and TRBJ2-5; 7 bases match TRBD2. Germline loops: CDR1 SSHAT, CDR2 FNYEAQ (reference sequence). This CDR3 has 15 residues. CDR3 loop: CASSRLGLGRETQYF. CDR3 in DNA: TGTGCTAGCAGCCGCCTAGGACTAGGACGGGAGACCCAGTACTTC.

This clone was recorded only once. This chain joins TRBV7-2 and TRBJ2-7; D gene unclear. Trimming shortened V by 1 base and J by 2 bases, and 9 bases separated the two germline ends. Germline CDR1 is SGHTA and CDR2 is FQGNSA. The CDR3 runs to 14 residues. In nucleotides, the CDR3 is TGTGCCAGCAGCTTAGGTCTAGGAACCTACGAGCAGTACTTC. Translated, it gives CASSLGLGTYEQYF.

The rearrangement uses TRBV9 and TRBJ2-1; D might be TRBD1 (6 bases). Germline CDR1 and CDR2: SGDLS and YYNGEE. Trimming removed 4 bases at V and 9 bases at J, with 26 bases between. This CDR3 has 17 amino acids. The CDR3 DNA reads as TGTGCCAGCAGCCCCCCGGTAGGGGGACCCTCTCCTGGTGAGCAGTTCTTC. Amino acid sequence: CASSPPVGGPSPGEQFF.

This clone appeared a few times. CDR3 loop: CASSFGAYQETQYF. CDR3 DNA: TGTGCCAGCAGTTTTGGAGCGTACCAAGAGACCCAGTACTTC. V and J are TRBV28 and TRBJ2-5; D unresolved. V gave up 3 bases and J gave up 0 bases, with 8 bases separating them. The CDR3 is 14 residues long. Germline CDR1 MDHEN, CDR2 SYDVKM.

The J gene is TRBJ2-7, the V gene TRBV11-2; D may be TRBD2 (5 bases). Trimming shortened V by 0 bases and J by 0 bases, and 15 bases separated the two germline ends. CDR3 length: 17 amino acids. Germline CDR1 SGHAT, CDR2 FQNNGV. The DNA for the CDR3 is TGTGCCAGCAGCTTAGATCGTGCGCGGGTTCTCTCCTACGAGCAGTACTTC. It encodes CASSLDRARVLSYEQYF.

The genes are TRBV6-2 or TRBV6-3 and TRBJ2-1; TRBD2 matches 14 bases. The germline CDR1 and CDR2 sequences are MNHEY and SVGEGT. The J segment lost 6 bases and the V segment lost 4 bases, leaving 8 bases of the junction unmatched. CDR3 length equals 17 residues. The CDR3 DNA sequence: TGTGCCAGCAGTTCTCCGGGACTAGCGGGAGTTTCCAATGAGCAGTTCTTC. It yields the protein CASSSPGLAGVSNEQFF.

This clone was seen a single time. The rearrangement joins TRBV3-1 (or the pseudogene TRBV3-2) to TRBJ2-5; tentative D call: TRBD2 (6 bases). The V end lost 8 bases, the J end lost 1 base, and 11 bases lay between the germline ends. The germline V gene has CDR1 LGHDT and CDR2 YNNKEL (reference sequence). This CDR3 region has 13 residues. DNA of the CDR3: TGTGCCAGCGGCCCAGCGGGCCAAGAGACCCAGTACTTC. Residues: CASGPAGQETQYF.

J is TRBJ2-4 and V is TRBV7-2; 7 nucleotides line up with TRBD2. The CDR3 is made up of 14 amino acids. From germline, CDR1 is SGHTA and CDR2 FQGNSA. J was trimmed by 8 bases and V by 5 bases; bases with no gene match: 9. The CDR3 spells CASSPGRGRDIQYF. In DNA form, the CDR3 reads TGTGCCAGCAGCCCGGGGAGGGGCAGGGACATTCAGTACTTC.

The chain couples TRBV6-5 to TRBJ2-3, with D possibly TRBD2 on 5 matching bases. The CDR3 has 14 amino acids. The V and J ends lost 7 bases and 3 bases respectively, with 14 bases between them. Germline V lookup: CDR1 MNHEY, CDR2 SVGAGI. CDR3: CASKAAARTDTQYF. The CDR3 DNA reads TGTGCCAGCAAGGCAGCGGCTAGGACAGATACGCAGTATTTT.

In this sample, this clone turned up once. V and J are TRBV28 and TRBJ1-2, with a tentative D call TRBD1 (6 bases). The CDR3 runs to 16 residues. Germline-derived CDR1 and CDR2 are MDHEN and SYDVKM. V lost 7 bases to trimming and J lost 8 bases, with 26 bases between them. The CDR3 region is CASNPDLDRFAAGYTF. The CDR3 region has the DNA TGTGCCAGCAATCCGGATCTAGACAGGTTTGCGGCAGGCTACACCTTC.

The chain combines TRBV27 with TRBJ2-1; D gene uncertain. Germline CDR1 reads MNHEY; CDR2 reads SMNVEV (reference sequence). The V end lost 2 bases, the J end lost 2 bases, and 7 bases lay between the germline ends. CDR3 length: 14 amino acids. CDR3 in amino acids: CASSLGGTYNEQFF. CDR3 in DNA: TGTGCCAGCAGTTTAGGCGGTACCTACAATGAGCAGTTCTTC.

The chain recombines TRBV5-1 with TRBJ1-6; D may be TRBD1 (5 bases). Trimming shortened V by 1 base and J by 5 bases, and 7 bases separated the two germline ends. The CDR3 is 14 residues long. CDR1 is SGHRS, CDR2 YFSETQ, per germline. The CDR3, as DNA: TGCGCCAGCAGCTTGAAAGGGGATAATTCACCCCTCCACTTT. It specifies CASSLKGDNSPLHF.

The V and J genes are TRBV29-1 and TRBJ2-1; D gene unclear. The length of the CDR3 is 13 residues. Trimming pared 3 bases from V and 7 bases from J, leaving 13 bases between. Germline CDR1 reads SQVTM; CDR2 reads ANQGSEA. CDR3 in DNA: TGCAGCGTTGATCTAGGAAAGAGGAATGAGCAGTTCTTC. Its protein is CSVDLGKRNEQFF.

This chain links TRBV18 with TRBJ2-1; TRBD2 matches at 15 bases. V dropped 3 bases and J dropped 10; count of bases not matched to a gene: 10. Looked up from germline, CDR1 is KGHSH and CDR2 is LQKENI. The CDR3 totals 17 residues. In DNA, the CDR3 is TGTGCCAGCTCACCCCCCGGGACTAGCGGGAGGCATATAGAGCAGTTCTTC. Translated, it gives CASSPPGTSGRHIEQFF.

The chain carries TRBV4-3 and TRBJ1-5, with 12 bases lining up with TRBD1. Germline V gene data show CDR1 as LGHNA and CDR2 as YSLEER. The CDR3 has 14 amino acids. Trimming took 1 base from V and 10 from J; bases not matched to a gene: 2. CDR3 DNA: TGCGCCAGCAGCCAAGGGGACAGGGGGCGACCCCAGCATTTT. It yields the protein CASSQGDRGRPQHF.

V and J are TRBV11-3 and TRBJ2-3, with 10 bases fitting TRBD2. Germline V CDR1 and CDR2: SGHNT, YENEEA. With 5 bases clipped from V and 0 bases from J, the junction kept 5 bases outside the gene matches. The CDR3 is made up of 16 amino acids. CDR3 loop: CASSIGLAESTDTQYF. CDR3 DNA sequence: TGTGCCAGCAGCATCGGACTAGCGGAGAGCACAGATACGCAGTATTTT.